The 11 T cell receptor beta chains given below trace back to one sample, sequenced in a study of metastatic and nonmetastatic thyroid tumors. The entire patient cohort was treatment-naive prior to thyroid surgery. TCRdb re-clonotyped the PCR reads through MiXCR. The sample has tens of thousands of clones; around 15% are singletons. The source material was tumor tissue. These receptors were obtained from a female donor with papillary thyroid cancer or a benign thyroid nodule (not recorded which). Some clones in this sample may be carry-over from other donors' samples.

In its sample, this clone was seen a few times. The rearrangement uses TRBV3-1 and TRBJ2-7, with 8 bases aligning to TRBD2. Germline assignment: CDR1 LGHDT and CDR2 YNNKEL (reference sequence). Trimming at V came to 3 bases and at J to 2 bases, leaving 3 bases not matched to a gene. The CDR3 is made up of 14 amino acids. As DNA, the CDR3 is TGTGCCAGCAGCCAGAGCGGGGGCGCCTACGAGCAGTACTTC. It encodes CASSQSGGAYEQYF.

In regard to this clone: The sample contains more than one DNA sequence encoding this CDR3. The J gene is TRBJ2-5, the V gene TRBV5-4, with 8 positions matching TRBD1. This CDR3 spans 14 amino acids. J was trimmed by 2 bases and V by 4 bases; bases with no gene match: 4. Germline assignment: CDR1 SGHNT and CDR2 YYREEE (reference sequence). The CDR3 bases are TGTGCCAGCAGCCGCGGACAGGGTCAAGAGACCCAGTACTTC. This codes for CASSRGQGQETQYF.

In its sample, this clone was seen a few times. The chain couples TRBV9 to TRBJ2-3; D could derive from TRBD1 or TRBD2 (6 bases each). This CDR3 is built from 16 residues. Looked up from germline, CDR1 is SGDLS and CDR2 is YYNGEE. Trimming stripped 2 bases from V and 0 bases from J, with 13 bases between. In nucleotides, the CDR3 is TGTGCCAGCAGCGTCAGAGGGGGGACTAGCACAGATACGCAGTATTTT. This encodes CASSVRGGTSTDTQYF.

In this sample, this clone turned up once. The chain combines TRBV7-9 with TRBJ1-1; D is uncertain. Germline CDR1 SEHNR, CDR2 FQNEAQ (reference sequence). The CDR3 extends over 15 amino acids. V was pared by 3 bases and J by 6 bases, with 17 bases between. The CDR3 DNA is TGTGCCAGCAGCTTGGCAACGGGCCTGGGAGCTGAAGCTTTCTTT. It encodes CASSLATGLGAEAFF.

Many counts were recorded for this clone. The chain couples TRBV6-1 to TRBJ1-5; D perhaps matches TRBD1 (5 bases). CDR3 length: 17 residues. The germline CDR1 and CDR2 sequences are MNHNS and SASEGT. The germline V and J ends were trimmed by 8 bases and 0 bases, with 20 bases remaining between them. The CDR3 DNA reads TGTGCCAGCGGGTCGGGACTCCCGGGGAATAGCAATCAGCCCCAGCATTTT. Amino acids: CASGSGLPGNSNQPQHF.

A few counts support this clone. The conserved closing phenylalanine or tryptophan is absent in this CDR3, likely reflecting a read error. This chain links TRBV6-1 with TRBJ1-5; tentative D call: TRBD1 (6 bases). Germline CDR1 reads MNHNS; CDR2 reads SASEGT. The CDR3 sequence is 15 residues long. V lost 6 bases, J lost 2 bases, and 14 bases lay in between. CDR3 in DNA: TGTGCCAGCAGCCCGGGGTCAGGGGGCAATCAGCCCCAGCATTCT. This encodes CASSPGSGGNQPQHS.

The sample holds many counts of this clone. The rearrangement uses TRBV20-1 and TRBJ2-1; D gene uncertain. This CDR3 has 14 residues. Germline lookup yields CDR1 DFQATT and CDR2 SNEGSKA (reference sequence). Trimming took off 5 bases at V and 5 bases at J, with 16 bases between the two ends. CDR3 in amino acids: CSAVVRRGNNEQFF. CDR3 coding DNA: TGCAGTGCTGTGGTAAGGAGAGGTAACAATGAGCAGTTCTTC.

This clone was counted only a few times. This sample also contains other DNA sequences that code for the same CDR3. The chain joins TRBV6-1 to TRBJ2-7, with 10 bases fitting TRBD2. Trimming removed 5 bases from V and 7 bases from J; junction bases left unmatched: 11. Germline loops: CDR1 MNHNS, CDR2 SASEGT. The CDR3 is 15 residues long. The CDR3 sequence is CASSPRGTSGAEQYF. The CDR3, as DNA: TGTGCCAGCAGTCCTAGAGGTACTAGCGGGGCTGAGCAGTACTTC.

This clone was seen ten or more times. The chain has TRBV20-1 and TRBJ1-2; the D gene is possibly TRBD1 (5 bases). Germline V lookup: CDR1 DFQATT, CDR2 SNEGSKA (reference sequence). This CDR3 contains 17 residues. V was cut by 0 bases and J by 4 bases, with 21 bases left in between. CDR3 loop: CSARDRAGPRQSYGYTF. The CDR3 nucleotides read TGCAGTGCTAGAGATAGGGCAGGGCCTCGGCAATCCTATGGCTACACCTTC.

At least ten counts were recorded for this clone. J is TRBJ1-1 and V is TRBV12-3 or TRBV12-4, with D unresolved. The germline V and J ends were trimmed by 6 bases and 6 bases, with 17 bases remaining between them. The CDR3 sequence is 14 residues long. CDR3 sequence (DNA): TGTGCCAGCAGACTCGCCGGACCCATCCCTGAAGCTTTCTTT. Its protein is CASRLAGPIPEAFF.

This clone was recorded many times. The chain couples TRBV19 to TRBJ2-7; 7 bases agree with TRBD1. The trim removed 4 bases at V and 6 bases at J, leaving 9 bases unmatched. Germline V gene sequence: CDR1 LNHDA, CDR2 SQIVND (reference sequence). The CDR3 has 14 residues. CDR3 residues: CASSTTGNYAEQYF. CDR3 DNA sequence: TGTGCCAGTAGTACGACAGGGAATTATGCCGAGCAGTACTTC. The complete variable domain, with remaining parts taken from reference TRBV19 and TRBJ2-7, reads DGGITQSPKYLFRKEGQNVTLSCEQNLNHDAMYWYRQDPGQGLRLIYYSQIVNDFQKGDIAEGYSVSREKKESFPLTVTSAQKNPTAFYLCASSTTGNYAEQYFGPGTRLTVT.